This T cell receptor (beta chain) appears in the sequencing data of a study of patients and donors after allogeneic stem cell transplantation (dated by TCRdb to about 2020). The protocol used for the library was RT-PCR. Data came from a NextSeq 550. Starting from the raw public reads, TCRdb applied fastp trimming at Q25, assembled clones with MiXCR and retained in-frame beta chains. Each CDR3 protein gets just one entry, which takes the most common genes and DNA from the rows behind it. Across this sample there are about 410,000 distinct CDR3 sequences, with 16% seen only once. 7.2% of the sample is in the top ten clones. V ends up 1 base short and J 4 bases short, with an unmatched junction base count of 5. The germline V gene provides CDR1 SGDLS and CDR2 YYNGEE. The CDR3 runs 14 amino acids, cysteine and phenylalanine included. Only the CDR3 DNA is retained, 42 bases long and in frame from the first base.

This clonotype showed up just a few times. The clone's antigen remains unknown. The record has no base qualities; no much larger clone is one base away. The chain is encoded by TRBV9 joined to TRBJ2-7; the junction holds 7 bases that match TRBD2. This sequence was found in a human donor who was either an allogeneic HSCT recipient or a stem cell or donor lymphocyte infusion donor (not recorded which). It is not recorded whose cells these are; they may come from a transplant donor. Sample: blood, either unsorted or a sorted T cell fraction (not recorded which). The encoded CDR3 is CASSVSGEIYEQYF. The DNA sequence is TGTGCCAGCAGCGTAAGCGGGGAGATTTACGAGCAGTACTTC.